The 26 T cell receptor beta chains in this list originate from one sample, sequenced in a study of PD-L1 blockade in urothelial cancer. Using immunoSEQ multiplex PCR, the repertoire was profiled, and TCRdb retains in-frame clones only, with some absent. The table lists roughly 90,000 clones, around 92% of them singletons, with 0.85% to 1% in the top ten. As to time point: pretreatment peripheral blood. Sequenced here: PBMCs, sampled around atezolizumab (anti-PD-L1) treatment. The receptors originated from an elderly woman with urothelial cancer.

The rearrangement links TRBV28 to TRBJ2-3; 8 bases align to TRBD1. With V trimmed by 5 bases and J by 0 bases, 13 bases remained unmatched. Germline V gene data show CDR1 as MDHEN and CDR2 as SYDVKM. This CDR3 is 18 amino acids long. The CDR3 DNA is TGTGCCAGCAGTCCCGCCGGACAGGGAAAGGTTAGCACAGATACGCAGTATTTT. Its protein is CASSPAGQGKVSTDTQYF.

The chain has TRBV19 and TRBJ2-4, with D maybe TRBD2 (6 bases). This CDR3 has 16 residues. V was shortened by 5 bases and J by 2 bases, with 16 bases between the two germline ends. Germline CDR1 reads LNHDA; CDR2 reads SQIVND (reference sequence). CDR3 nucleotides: TGTGCCAGTAGTCCCCCGGGGGTGGCGCCCAAAAACATTCAGTACTTC. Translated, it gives CASSPPGVAPKNIQYF.

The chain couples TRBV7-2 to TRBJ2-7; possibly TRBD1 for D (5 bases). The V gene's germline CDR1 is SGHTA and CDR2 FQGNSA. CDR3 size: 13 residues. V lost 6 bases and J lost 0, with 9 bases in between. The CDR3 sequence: CASRGRGSYEQYF. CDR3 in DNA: TGTGCCAGCAGGGGAAGGGGCTCCTACGAGCAGTACTTC.

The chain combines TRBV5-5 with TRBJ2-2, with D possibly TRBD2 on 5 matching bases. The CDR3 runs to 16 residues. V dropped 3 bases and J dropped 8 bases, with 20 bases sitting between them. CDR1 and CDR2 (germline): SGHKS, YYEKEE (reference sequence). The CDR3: CASSWRTGTFLGELFF. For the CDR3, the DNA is TGTGCCAGCAGCTGGCGGACGGGAACGTTTTTGGGGGAGCTGTTTTTT.

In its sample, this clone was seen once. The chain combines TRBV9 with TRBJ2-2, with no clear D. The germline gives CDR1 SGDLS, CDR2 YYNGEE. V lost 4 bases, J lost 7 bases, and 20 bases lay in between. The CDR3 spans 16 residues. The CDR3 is CASSPPAGSSGGELFF. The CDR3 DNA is TGTGCCAGCAGCCCCCCCGCCGGCTCGTCGGGCGGGGAGCTGTTTTTT.

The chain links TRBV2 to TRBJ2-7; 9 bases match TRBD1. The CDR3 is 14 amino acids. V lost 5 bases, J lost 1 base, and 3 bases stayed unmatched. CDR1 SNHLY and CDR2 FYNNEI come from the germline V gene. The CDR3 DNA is TGTGCCAGCAGTTCCGGGACAGGGTCCTACGAGCAGTACTTC. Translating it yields CASSSGTGSYEQYF.

This CDR3 is CASITRGGGTEAFF. In DNA, the CDR3 is TGTGCCAGTATAACGCGGGGCGGAGGCACTGAAGCTTTCTTT. The chain links TRBV19 to TRBJ1-1, with a possible D match to TRBD1 (5 bases). Germline CDR1 and CDR2: LNHDA and SQIVND (reference sequence). The ends were cut back, 7 bases at V and 4 bases at J, with 16 bases in the middle. The CDR3 has 14 amino acids. The full variable domain, its missing parts supplied by reference TRBV19 and TRBJ1-1, is DGGITQSPKYLFRKEGQNVTLSCEQNLNHDAMYWYRQDPGQGLRLIYYSQIVNDFQKGDIAEGYSVSREKKESFPLTVTSAQKNPTAFYLCASITRGGGTEAFFGQGTRLTVV.

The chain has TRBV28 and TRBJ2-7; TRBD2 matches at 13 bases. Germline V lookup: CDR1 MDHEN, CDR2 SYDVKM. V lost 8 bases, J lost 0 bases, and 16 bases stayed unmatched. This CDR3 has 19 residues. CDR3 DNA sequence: TGTGCCAGCGAAGGCCCCCTGACTAGCGGGAGGTCGAGCTCCTACGAGCAGTACTTC. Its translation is CASEGPLTSGRSSSYEQYF.

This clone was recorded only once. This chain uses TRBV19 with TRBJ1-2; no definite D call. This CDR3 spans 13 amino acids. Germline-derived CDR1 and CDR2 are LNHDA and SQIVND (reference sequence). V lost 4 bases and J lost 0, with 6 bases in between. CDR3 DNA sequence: TGTGCCAGTAGTACGTCTTCTAACTATGGCTACACCTTC. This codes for CASSTSSNYGYTF.

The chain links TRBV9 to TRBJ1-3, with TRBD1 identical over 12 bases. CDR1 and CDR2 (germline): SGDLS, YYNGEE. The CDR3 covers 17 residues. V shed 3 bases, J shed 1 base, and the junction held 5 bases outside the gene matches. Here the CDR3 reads CASSEVGQGASGNTIYF. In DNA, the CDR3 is TGTGCCAGCAGCGAGGTGGGACAGGGGGCTTCTGGAAACACCATATATTTT.

The CDR3 sequence is CSATSGGEQYF. CDR3 bases: TGCAGTGCTACTAGCGGGGGCGAGCAGTACTTC. V gene TRBV20-1 combines with J gene TRBJ2-7; TRBD2 matches at 10 bases. Germline V gene lookup returns CDR1 DFQATT and CDR2 SNEGSKA (reference sequence). The CDR3 has 11 residues. V shed 4 bases, J shed 6 bases, and the junction held 0 bases outside the gene matches.

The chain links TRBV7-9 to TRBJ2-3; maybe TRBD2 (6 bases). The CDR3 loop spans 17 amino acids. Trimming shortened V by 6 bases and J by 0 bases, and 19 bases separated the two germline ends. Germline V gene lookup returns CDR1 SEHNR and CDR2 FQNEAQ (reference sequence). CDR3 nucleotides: TGTGCCAGCAGACCTCTGGGGGAGGCAGGGAGCACAGATACGCAGTATTTT. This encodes CASRPLGEAGSTDTQYF.

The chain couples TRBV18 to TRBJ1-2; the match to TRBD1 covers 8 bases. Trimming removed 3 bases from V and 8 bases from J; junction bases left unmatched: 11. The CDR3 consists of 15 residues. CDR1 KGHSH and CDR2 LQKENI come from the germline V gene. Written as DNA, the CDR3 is TGTGCCAGCTCACCCAAGGACAGGGCGATTCTCGGCTACACCTTC. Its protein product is CASSPKDRAILGYTF.

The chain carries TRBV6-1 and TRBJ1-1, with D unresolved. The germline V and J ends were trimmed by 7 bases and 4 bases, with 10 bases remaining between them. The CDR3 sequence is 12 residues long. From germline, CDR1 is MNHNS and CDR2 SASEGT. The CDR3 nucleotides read TGTGCCAGCACCTTTCTTAGCACTGAAGCTTTCTTT. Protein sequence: CASTFLSTEAFF.

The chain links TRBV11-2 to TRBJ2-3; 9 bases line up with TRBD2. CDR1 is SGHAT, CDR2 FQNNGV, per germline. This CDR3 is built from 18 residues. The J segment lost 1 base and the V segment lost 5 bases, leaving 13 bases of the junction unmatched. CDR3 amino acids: CASSPPGAASGGTDTQYF. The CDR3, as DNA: TGTGCCAGCAGCCCCCCGGGGGCCGCTAGCGGGGGCACAGATACGCAGTATTTT.

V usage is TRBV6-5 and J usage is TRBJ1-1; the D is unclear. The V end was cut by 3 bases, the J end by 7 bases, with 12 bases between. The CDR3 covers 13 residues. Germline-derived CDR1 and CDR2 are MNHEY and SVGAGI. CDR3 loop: CASSYGARGEAFF. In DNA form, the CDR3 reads TGTGCCAGCAGTTATGGAGCGAGAGGTGAAGCTTTCTTT.

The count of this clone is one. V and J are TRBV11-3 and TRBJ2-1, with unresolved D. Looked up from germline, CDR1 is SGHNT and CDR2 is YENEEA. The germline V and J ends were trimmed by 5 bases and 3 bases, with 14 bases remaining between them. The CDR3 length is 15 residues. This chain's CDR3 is CASSPNPASYNEQFF. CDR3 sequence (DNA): TGTGCCAGCAGCCCAAACCCCGCTAGCTACAATGAGCAGTTCTTC.

The CDR3 region is CASSPLTSGIYNEQFF. The CDR3 DNA follows: TGCGCCAGCAGCCCCCTGACTAGCGGGATCTACAATGAGCAGTTCTTC. The V gene is TRBV5-1, the J gene TRBJ2-1; 11 bases line up with TRBD2. J lost 3 bases, V lost 4 bases, and 6 bases had no gene match. Germline CDR1 reads SGHRS; CDR2 reads YFSETQ. This CDR3 has 16 residues.

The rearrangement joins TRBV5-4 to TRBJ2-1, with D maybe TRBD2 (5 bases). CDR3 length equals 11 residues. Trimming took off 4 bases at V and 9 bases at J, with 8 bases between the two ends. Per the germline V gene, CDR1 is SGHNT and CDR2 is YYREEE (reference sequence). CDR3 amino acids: CASSQSGEQFF. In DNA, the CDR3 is TGTGCCAGCAGCCAGAGCGGTGAGCAGTTCTTC.

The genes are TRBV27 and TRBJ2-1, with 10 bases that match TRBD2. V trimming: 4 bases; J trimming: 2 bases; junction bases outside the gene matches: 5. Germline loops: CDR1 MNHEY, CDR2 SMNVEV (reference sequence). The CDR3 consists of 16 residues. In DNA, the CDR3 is TGTGCCAGCAGTTCGATTAGCGGGGGGCCCTACAATGAGCAGTTCTTC. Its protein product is CASSSISGGPYNEQFF.

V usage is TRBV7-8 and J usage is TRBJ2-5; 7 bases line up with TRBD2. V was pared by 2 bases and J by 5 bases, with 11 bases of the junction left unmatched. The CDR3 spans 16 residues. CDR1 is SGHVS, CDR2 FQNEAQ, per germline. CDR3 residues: CASSLPSGTGRETQYF. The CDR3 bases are TGTGCCAGCAGCTTACCTAGCGGAACCGGGCGGGAGACCCAGTACTTC.

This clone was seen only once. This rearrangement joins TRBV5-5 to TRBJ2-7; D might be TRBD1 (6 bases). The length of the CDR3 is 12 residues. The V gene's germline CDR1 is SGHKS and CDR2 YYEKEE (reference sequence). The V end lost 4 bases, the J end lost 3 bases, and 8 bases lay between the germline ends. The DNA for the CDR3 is TGTGCCAGCAGCCGACAGGACTACGAGCAGTACTTC. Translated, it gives CASSRQDYEQYF.

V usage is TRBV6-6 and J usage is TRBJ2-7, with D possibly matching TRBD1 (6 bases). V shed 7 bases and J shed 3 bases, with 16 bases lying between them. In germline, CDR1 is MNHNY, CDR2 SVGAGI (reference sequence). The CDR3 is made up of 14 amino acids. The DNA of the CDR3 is TGTGCCAGCACCTCGGGACAAATTGGCTACGAGCAGTACTTC. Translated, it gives CASTSGQIGYEQYF.

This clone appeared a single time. Here the CDR3 reads CASSSGSGSYNEQFF. Here the CDR3 DNA reads TGTGCCAGCAGTTCTGGTAGCGGGAGCTACAATGAGCAGTTCTTC. The gene calls are TRBV28 and TRBJ2-1, with 9 bases identical to TRBD2. Germline assignment: CDR1 MDHEN and CDR2 SYDVKM. This CDR3 has 15 residues. Unmatched junction bases numbered 4, after V lost 4 bases and J lost 3 bases.

The CDR3 region is CSTGTGQETQYF. DNA for the CDR3: TGCAGCACGGGGACAGGCCAAGAGACCCAGTACTTC. V gene TRBV29-1 combines with J gene TRBJ2-5, with 8 bases fitting TRBD1. The CDR3 length is 12 residues. CDR1 is SQVTM and CDR2 is ANQGSEA in the germline V gene. With 8 bases clipped from V and 1 base from J, the junction kept 3 bases outside the gene matches.

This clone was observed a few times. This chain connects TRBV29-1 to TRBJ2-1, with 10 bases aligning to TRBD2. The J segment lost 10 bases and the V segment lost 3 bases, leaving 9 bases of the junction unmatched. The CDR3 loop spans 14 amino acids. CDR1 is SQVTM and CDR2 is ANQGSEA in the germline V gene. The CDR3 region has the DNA TGCAGCGTTGACTTCCTAGCGGGAGCGGAGGAGCAGTTCTTC. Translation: CSVDFLAGAEEQFF.